The clone carrying this TCR beta chain was seen only a few times. The junction differs from germline at one of its ends, possibly a read error. The data were taken from a study of blood T cells in healthy people across ages. Every sample had a minimum of 6.5 million PBMCs isolated. Extraction of total RNA produced a minimum of 5 micrograms from each sample. Germline V gives CDR1 SEHNR, CDR2 FQNEAQ (reference sequence). This CDR3 is built from 17 residues. Through a sample-barcoded 5' primer and a J-beta primer mix, a second PCR was run for roughly 7 to 12 cycles. Every cDNA was tagged by a template-switch adaptor with 12 random nucleotides. Researchers report that each sample yielded at least 2.5 million CDR3-containing paired-end reads. TCRdb fed the 5' RACE reads into MiXCR, producing one record per CDR3 protein. Here the sample spans about 760,000 distinct CDR3 sequences, about 56% being singletons.

Specimen: blood. This chain joins TRBV7-9 and TRBJ2-1, with 12 nucleotides matching TRBD1. The TCR originated in a man in his forties in good health. DNA for the CDR3: TGTGCCAGCAGCTACCGGGACAGGGGGCAAAATTTCGATGAGCGGTTCTTC. Amino acid sequence: CASSYRDRGQNFDERFF. The full variable domain, in which reference TRBV7-9 and TRBJ2-1 provide the parts outside the CDR3, is DTGVSQNPRHKITKRGQNVTFRCDPISEHNRLYWYRQTLGQGPEFLTYFQNEAQLEKSRLLSDRFSAERPKGSFSTLEIQRTEQGDSAMYLCASSYRDRGQNFDERFFGPGTRLTVL.